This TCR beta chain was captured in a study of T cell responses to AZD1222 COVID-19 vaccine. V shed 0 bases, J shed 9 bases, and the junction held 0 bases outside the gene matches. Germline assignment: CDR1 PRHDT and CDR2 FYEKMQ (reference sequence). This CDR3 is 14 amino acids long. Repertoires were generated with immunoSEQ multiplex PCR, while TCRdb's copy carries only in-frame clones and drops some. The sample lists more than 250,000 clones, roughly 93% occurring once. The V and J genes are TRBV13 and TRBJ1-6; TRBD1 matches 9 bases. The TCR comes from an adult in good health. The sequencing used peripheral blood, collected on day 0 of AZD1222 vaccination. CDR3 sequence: CASSLGDRGSPLHF. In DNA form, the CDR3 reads TGTGCCAGCAGCTTAGGGGACAGGGGTTCACCCCTCCACTTT.